This T cell receptor beta chain is from a study of T cell changes during pregnancy in multiple sclerosis. The CDR3 is 12 residues long. Trimming stripped 6 bases from V and 2 bases from J, with 8 bases between. In germline, CDR1 is SEHNR, CDR2 FQNEAQ (reference sequence). This clone has only one observation. The assay was immunoSEQ multiplex PCR, and TCRdb's table has in-frame clones only and misses some. This table has about 130,000 clones, about 96% appearing once. This receptor was taken from a female donor with multiple sclerosis, enrolled in a pregnancy study. The chain uses TRBV7-9 and TRBJ2-7, with TRBD2 as a possible D gene (6 bases). Sequences were derived from peripheral blood, sampled after pregnancy. CDR3 DNA: TGTGCCAGCAGTCGCGGGGCCTACGAGCAGTACTTC. As protein: CASSRGAYEQYF.